This TCR beta chain was observed in a study of T-cell reconstitution after alpha-beta-depleted transplantation in children. The length of the CDR3 is 15 residues. V was trimmed by 5 bases and J by 4 bases, leaving 15 bases between them. This clonotype was seen only a few times. Antigen unknown. During its preparation, the TCRbeta library received unique molecular identifiers. TCRdb ran MiXCR on the PCR reads and lists one entry per CDR3 protein. There are about a million distinct CDR3 sequences in the sample; about 29% occur only once, and roughly 28% lies in the top ten. Study-wide results and caveats: As was reported, about two months after transplant, alpha-beta T cells came from several hundred expanded graft clones. A year had passed since transplant, and T-cell counts and diversity by then came mostly from newly produced T cells. In some patients, recipient T cells and intrathymic progenitors surviving conditioning explained high day-60 diversity.

This rearrangement joins TRBV12-3 or TRBV12-4 to TRBJ2-1; D is perhaps TRBD2 (5 bases). The sequence was collected from a boy under two years old who had a stem cell transplant for SCID, so the T cells may come from the graft donor. This sample comprised PBMCs, mostly from graft donor cells, obtained 360 days after TCRalphabeta/CD19-depleted stem cell transplant. The CDR3 region has the DNA TGTGCCAGCAGTCTTCCGGGGTCCCTTTACAATGAGCAGTTCTTC. Its protein product is CASSLPGSLYNEQFF.